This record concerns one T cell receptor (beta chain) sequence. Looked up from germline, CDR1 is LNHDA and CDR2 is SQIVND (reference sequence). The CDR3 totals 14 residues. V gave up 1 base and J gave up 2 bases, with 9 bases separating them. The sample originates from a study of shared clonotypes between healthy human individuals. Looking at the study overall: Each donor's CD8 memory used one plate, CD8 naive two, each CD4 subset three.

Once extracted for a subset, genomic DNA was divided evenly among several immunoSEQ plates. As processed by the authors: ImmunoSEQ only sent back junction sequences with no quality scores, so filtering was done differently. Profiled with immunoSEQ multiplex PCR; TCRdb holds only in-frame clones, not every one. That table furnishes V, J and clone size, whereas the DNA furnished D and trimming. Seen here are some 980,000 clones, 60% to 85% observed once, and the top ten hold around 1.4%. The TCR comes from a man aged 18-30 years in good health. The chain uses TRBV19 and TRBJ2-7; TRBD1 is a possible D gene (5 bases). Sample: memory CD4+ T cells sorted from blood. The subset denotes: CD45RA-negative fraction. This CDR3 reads CASSIAGSTYEQYF. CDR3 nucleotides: TGTGCCAGTAGTATAGCAGGGTCAACCTACGAGCAGTACTTC.